This T cell receptor beta chain was observed in a study of response to subunit inactivated influenza vaccine. General observations from the study: Authors proposed each seasonal influenza vaccination draws in few new T cells.

TCRdb re-called the RT-PCR reads through MiXCR, storing one row per CDR3 protein. The sample has roughly 180,000 distinct CDR3 sequences, around a tenth seen once. This CDR3 is 14 amino acids long. The germline V and J ends were trimmed by 4 bases and 6 bases, with 12 bases remaining between them. Germline loops: CDR1 SGHTA, CDR2 FQGTGA. This clonotype occurred a few times. Its antigen is still unknown. The chain couples TRBV7-3 to TRBJ2-2; D possibly corresponds to TRBD1 (5 bases). The receptor was derived from a man between 45 and 60 years old who received an inactivated influenza vaccine. The sample here was non-naive T cells sorted from PBMCs, taken on the day of vaccination. The CDR3 reads CASSSVSGPGELFF. CDR3 coding DNA: TGTGCCAGCAGCTCCGTATCAGGGCCCGGGGAGCTGTTTTTT.